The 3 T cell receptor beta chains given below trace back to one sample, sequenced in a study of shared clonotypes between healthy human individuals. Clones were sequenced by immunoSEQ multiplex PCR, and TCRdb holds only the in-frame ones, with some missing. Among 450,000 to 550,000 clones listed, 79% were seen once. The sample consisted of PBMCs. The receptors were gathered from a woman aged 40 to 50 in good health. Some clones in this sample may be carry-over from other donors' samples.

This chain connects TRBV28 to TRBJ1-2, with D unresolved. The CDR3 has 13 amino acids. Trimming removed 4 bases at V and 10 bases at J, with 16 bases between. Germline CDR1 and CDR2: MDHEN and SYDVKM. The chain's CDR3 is CASSSPAFSVYTF. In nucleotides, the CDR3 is TGTGCCAGCAGTTCTCCGGCATTTTCAGTCTACACCTTC.

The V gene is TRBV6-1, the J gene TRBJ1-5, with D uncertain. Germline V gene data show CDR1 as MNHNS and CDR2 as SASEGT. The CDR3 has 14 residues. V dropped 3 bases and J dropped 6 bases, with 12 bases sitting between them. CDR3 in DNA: TGTGCCAGCAGTGACCCCAGAGAGAGTCAGCCCCAGCATTTT. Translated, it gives CASSDPRESQPQHF.

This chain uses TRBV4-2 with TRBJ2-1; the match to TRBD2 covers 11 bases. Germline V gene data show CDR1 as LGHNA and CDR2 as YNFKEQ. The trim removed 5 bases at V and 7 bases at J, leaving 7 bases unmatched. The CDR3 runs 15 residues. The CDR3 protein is CASSSGTSGNNEQFF. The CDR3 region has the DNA TGTGCCAGCAGCTCCGGGACTAGCGGAAATAATGAGCAGTTCTTC.